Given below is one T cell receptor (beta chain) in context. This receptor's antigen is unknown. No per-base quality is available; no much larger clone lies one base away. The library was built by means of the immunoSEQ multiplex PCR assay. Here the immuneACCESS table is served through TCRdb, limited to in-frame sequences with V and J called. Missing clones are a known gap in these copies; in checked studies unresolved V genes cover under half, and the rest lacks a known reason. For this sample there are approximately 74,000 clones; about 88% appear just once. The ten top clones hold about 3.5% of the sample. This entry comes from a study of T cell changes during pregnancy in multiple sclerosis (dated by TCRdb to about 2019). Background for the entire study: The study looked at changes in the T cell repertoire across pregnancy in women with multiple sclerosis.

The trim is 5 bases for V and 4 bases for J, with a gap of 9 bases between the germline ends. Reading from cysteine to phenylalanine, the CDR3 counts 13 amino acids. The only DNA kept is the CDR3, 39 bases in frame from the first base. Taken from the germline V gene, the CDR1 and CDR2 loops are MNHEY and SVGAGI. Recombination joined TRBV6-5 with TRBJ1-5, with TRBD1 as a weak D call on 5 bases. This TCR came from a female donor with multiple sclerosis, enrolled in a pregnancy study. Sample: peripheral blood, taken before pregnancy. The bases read TGTGCCAGCAGTGACAGCCGAAATCAGCCCCAGCATTTT. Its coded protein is CASSDSRNQPQHF.